This TCR beta chain was identified during a study of CD8+CD57+ T cells in acquired aplastic anemia. Study in general: Mean DNA quantity obtained from sorted CD4+ and CD8+ cells was 2.5 to 4 ug. Study findings and constraints: CD8+ Simpson's diversity showed no significant patient-control difference. Nearly 30 was the count of CD8+ CDR3 sequences that patients shared with controls.

Trimming removed 8 bases from V and 0 bases from J, with 11 bases in between. The CDR3 loop spans 13 amino acids. Germline V lookup: CDR1 SNHLY, CDR2 FYNNEI. Regarding this clonotype: What it recognizes is unknown.

Genomic DNA provided the template from which TCR beta VDJ and CDR3 profiles were obtained. TCRdb passed the reads through MiXCR, listing each CDR3 protein once. The sample has around 250,000 distinct CDR3 sequences, 55% to 65% seen once. The rearrangement joins TRBV2 to TRBJ2-7; D unresolved. The TCR originated in a human donor with severe aplastic anemia or a healthy control (not recorded which). The sequenced sample consisted of sorted CD4+, CD8+, or CD8+CD57+ T cells (not recorded which) from PBMCs. The chain's CDR3 is CASHGDNSYEQYF. Written as DNA, the CDR3 is TGTGCCAGCCACGGAGACAACTCCTACGAGCAGTACTTC.